These T cell receptor beta chains were read from a single sample in a study of shared clonotypes between healthy human individuals. The method was immunoSEQ multiplex PCR; TCRdb's version includes in-frame clones alone and lacks a portion of them. Here the sample spans roughly 2.1 million clones, approximately 94% being singletons. Material for sequencing was naive CD8+ T cells from PBMCs. These receptors originate from a man aged 18 to 35 in good health. Some clones in this sample may be carry-over from other donors' samples. The CDR3 runs from the conserved cysteine through the conserved F or W. D genes are given only for firm matches. Some rows have no size entry. The others give once, few or many, or a class for an expanded clone.

v_call: TRBV28
d_call: TRBD2
j_call: TRBJ2-1
clone_size: .
cdr3_nt: TGTGCCAGCAGTTCCCCCAGAGCGGGAGGGAGGAATGAGCAGTTCTTC
cdr3_aa: CASSSPRAGGRNEQFF

v_call: TRBV19
d_call: TRBD2
j_call: TRBJ2-7
clone_size: .
cdr3_nt: TGTGCCAGTAGTGTATCGGCTAGCGGGAGGTATGAGCAGTACTTC
cdr3_aa: CASSVSASGRYEQYF

v_call: TRBV29-1
d_call: TRBD1
j_call: TRBJ2-2
clone_size: .
cdr3_nt: TGCAGCGCTAGGGGACAGGGGGGCACCGGGGAGCTGTTTTTT
cdr3_aa: CSARGQGGTGELFF

v_call: TRBV9
d_call: .
j_call: TRBJ2-5
clone_size: .
cdr3_nt: TGTGCCAGCAGCGTAGGAGGAGGGGGCCAAGAGACCCAGTACTTC
cdr3_aa: CASSVGGGGQETQYF

v_call: TRBV12-5
d_call: .
j_call: TRBJ2-3
clone_size: .
cdr3_nt: TGTGCTAGTGGTTTGGGGCCAGATACGCAGTATTTT
cdr3_aa: CASGLGPDTQYF

v_call: TRBV6-5
d_call: .
j_call: TRBJ2-7
clone_size: .
cdr3_nt: TGTGCCAGCAGTTACGCCGGGGGCCCCTACGAGCAGTACTTC
cdr3_aa: CASSYAGGPYEQYF

v_call: TRBV12-5
d_call: .
j_call: TRBJ2-2
clone_size: once
cdr3_nt: TGTGCTAGTGGTTCATCGGAGGGGGGCACCGGGGAGCTGTTTTTT
cdr3_aa: CASGSSEGGTGELFF

v_call: TRBV5-1
d_call: .
j_call: TRBJ2-3
clone_size: once
cdr3_nt: TGCGCCAGCAGCCCCGTAGCAGATACGCAGTATTTT
cdr3_aa: CASSPVADTQYF

v_call: TRBV5-1
d_call: .
j_call: TRBJ1-1
clone_size: .
cdr3_nt: TGCGCCAGCAGCTTGGCCCAGGGCGGAGACACTGAAGCTTTCTTT
cdr3_aa: CASSLAQGGDTEAFF

v_call: TRBV9
d_call: TRBD1
j_call: TRBJ2-1
clone_size: .
cdr3_nt: TGTGCCAGCAGCGTAGAGGGGACAGGGCTTCAGGGTTCCTACAATGAGCAGTTCTTC
cdr3_aa: CASSVEGTGLQGSYNEQFF

v_call: TRBV10-3
d_call: .
j_call: TRBJ1-1
clone_size: .
cdr3_nt: TGTGCCATCAGGGAAGACTTGAACACTGAAGCTTTCTTT
cdr3_aa: CAIREDLNTEAFF

v_call: TRBV12-1
d_call: .
j_call: TRBJ2-2
clone_size: .
cdr3_nt: TGTGCCACCAGCTTTTTGAGTCGGGAGCGGAACACCGGGGAGCTGTTTTTT
cdr3_aa: CATSFLSRERNTGELFF

v_call: TRBV4-1
d_call: .
j_call: TRBJ1-3
clone_size: .
cdr3_nt: TGCGCCAGCAGCCAAGCTGGAAACACCATATATTTT
cdr3_aa: CASSQAGNTIYF

v_call: TRBV11-2
d_call: TRBD1
j_call: TRBJ1-4
clone_size: .
cdr3_nt: TGTGCCAGCAGCTCCCGGACAGGACTTAATGAAAAACTGTTTTTT
cdr3_aa: CASSSRTGLNEKLFF

v_call: TRBV28
d_call: TRBD2
j_call: TRBJ2-7
clone_size: once
cdr3_nt: TGTGCCAGCAGTTGGGGGGGGACCTCCTACGAGCAGTACTTC
cdr3_aa: CASSWGGTSYEQYF

v_call: TRBV7-8
d_call: .
j_call: TRBJ1-3
clone_size: .
cdr3_nt: TGTGCCAGCAGCTTAGTGGGGGGAACTGGAAACACCATATATTTT
cdr3_aa: CASSLVGGTGNTIYF

v_call: TRBV7-9
d_call: TRBD1
j_call: TRBJ2-7
clone_size: .
cdr3_nt: TGTGCCAGCAGCTTCGGGACAGGTTCAATAGTTGGGCAGTACTTC
cdr3_aa: CASSFGTGSIVGQYF

v_call: TRBV9
d_call: .
j_call: TRBJ1-1
clone_size: .
cdr3_nt: TGTGCCAGCAGCGTAGTTGGTCCAAGCATGAACACTGAAGCTTTCTTT
cdr3_aa: CASSVVGPSMNTEAFF

v_call: TRBV13
d_call: .
j_call: TRBJ2-4
clone_size: once
cdr3_nt: TGTGCCAGCAGCCGGGGACGTTTATCCAAAAACATTCAGTACTTC
cdr3_aa: CASSRGRLSKNIQYF

v_call: TRBV6-5
d_call: .
j_call: TRBJ2-7
clone_size: .
cdr3_nt: TGTGCCAGCAGTTACTCTGCGGGAACCTACGAGCAGTACTTC
cdr3_aa: CASSYSAGTYEQYF

v_call: TRBV5-1
d_call: TRBD1
j_call: TRBJ1-2
clone_size: once
cdr3_nt: TGCGCCAGCAGCTCGCATGTCCAAACAGGGGGCGAGGGCTATGGCTACACCTTC
cdr3_aa: CASSSHVQTGGEGYGYTF

v_call: TRBV6-5
d_call: .
j_call: TRBJ1-1
clone_size: .
cdr3_nt: TGTGCCAGCAGTTCAGCTCCGGCGGGCACTGAAGCTTTCTTT
cdr3_aa: CASSSAPAGTEAFF

v_call: TRBV7-9
d_call: TRBD2
j_call: TRBJ2-7
clone_size: .
cdr3_nt: TGTGCCAGCAGCTTAGTCTCGGGACTAGCGGCACTAGCATCCTACGAGCAGTACTTC
cdr3_aa: CASSLVSGLAALASYEQYF

v_call: TRBV5-8
d_call: .
j_call: TRBJ1-2
clone_size: once
cdr3_nt: TGTGCCAGCAGCGTCGGGACGCTGTATGGCTACACCTTC
cdr3_aa: CASSVGTLYGYTF

v_call: TRBV9
d_call: .
j_call: TRBJ2-7
clone_size: .
cdr3_nt: TGTGCCAGCAGCGGCGGGGCCCGCGAGCAGTACTTC
cdr3_aa: CASSGGAREQYF

v_call: TRBV5-1
d_call: TRBD2
j_call: TRBJ2-1
clone_size: .
cdr3_nt: TGCGCCAGCAGCGGGGGACTAGAGGATGAGCAGTTCTTC
cdr3_aa: CASSGGLEDEQFF